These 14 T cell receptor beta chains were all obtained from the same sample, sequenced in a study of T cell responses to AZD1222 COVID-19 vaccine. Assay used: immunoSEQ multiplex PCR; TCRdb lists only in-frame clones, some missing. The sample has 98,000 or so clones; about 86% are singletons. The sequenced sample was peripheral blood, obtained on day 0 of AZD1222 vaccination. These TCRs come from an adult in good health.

For the CDR3, the DNA is TGTGCCAGCAGTGAAGGGGGGACACCCCTACATCGCTATTCACCCCTCCACTTT. Amino acid sequence: CASSEGGTPLHRYSPLHF. J is TRBJ1-6 and V is TRBV6-1; perhaps TRBD1 as D (6 bases). CDR1 and CDR2 from the germline V gene are MNHNS and SASEGT. The CDR3 has 18 residues. V shed 1 base and J shed 8 bases, with 21 bases lying between them.

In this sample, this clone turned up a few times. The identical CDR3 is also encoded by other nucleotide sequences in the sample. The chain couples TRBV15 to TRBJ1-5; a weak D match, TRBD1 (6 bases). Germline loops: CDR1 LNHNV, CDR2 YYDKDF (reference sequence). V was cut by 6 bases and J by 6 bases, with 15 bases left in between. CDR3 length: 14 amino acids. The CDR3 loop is CATRGGGAGQPQHF. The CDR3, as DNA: TGTGCCACCAGAGGCGGGGGGGCTGGTCAGCCCCAGCATTTT.

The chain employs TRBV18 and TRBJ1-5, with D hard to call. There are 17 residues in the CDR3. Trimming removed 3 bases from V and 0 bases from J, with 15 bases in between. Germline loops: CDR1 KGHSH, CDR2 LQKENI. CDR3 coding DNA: TGTGCCAGCTCACCGTCCCCGATGATCTATAGCAATCAGCCCCAGCATTTT. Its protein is CASSPSPMIYSNQPQHF.

The DNA of the CDR3 is TGTGCCATCAGTGACGGGGCCTCTACTAACTATGGCTACACCTTC. This sequence encodes CAISDGASTNYGYTF. This chain joins TRBV10-3 and TRBJ1-2, with D possibly being TRBD1 (5 bases). Trimming cost V 3 bases and J 0 bases, with 11 bases left between them. CDR1 is ENHRY and CDR2 is SYGVKD in the germline V gene. This CDR3 region has 15 residues.

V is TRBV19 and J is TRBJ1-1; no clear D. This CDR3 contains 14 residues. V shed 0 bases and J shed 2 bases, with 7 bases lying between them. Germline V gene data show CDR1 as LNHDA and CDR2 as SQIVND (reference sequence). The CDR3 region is CASSIDSFNTEAFF. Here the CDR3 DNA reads TGTGCCAGTAGTATAGATTCCTTCAACACTGAAGCTTTCTTT.

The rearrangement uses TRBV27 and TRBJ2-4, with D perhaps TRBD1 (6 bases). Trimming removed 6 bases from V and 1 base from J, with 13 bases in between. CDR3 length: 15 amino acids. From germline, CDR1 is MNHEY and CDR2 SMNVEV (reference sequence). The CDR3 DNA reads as TGTGCCAGCAGGGCAGGGGAATTCGCCAAAAACATTCAGTACTTC. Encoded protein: CASRAGEFAKNIQYF.

In DNA form, the CDR3 reads TGTGCCTGGAGTGTAGGGACCTACAATCAGCCCCAGCATTTT. This gives the protein CAWSVGTYNQPQHF. The chain joins TRBV30 to TRBJ1-5, with a weak D call TRBD1 (5 bases). Germline V gene lookup returns CDR1 GTSNPN and CDR2 SVGIG (reference sequence). CDR3 length equals 14 residues. Trimming removed 0 bases at V and 3 bases at J, with 9 bases between.

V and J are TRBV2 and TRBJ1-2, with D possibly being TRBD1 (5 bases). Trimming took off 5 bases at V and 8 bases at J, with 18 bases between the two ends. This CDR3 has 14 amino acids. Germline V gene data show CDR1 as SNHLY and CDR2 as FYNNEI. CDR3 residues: CASSLHRDPGGYTF. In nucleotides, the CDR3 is TGTGCCAGCAGTTTACACCGGGACCCAGGGGGCTACACCTTC.

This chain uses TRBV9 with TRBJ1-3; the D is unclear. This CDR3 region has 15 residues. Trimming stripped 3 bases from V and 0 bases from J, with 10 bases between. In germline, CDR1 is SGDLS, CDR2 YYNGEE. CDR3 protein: CASSGGVSSGNTIYF. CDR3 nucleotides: TGTGCCAGCAGCGGCGGAGTGAGCTCTGGAAACACCATATATTTT.

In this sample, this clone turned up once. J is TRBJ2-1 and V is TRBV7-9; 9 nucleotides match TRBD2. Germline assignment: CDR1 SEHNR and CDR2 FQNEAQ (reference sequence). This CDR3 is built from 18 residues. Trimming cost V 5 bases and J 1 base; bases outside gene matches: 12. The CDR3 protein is CASSPRAASGDSYNEQFF. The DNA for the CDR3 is TGTGCCAGCAGCCCCCGGGCGGCTAGCGGGGATTCCTACAATGAGCAGTTCTTC.

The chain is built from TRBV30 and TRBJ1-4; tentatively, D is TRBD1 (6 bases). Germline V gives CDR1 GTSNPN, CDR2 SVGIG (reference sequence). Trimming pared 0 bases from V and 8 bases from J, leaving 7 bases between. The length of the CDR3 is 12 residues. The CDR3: CAWSVQGEKLFF. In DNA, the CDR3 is TGTGCCTGGAGTGTACAGGGCGAAAAACTGTTTTTT.

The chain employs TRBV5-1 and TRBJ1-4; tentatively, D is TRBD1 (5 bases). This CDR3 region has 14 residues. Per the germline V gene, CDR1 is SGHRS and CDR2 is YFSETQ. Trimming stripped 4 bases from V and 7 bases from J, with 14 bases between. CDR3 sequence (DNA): TGCGCCAGCAGCCTGGGGGTTGGGAGTGAAAAACTGTTTTTT. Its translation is CASSLGVGSEKLFF.

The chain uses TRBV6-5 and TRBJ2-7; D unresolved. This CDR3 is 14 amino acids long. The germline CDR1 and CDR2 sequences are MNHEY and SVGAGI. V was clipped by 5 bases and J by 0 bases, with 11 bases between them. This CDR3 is CASSPRTDSYEQYF. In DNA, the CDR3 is TGTGCCAGCAGTCCCCGGACGGACTCCTACGAGCAGTACTTC.

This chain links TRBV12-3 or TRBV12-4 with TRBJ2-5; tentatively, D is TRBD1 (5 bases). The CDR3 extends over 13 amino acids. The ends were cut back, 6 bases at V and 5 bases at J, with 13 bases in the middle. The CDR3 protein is CASRVSGPETQYF. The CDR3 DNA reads TGTGCCAGCAGGGTTTCAGGGCCGGAGACCCAGTACTTC.